The 15 T cell receptor beta chains below were found in one sample sequenced in a study of T cells in localized non-small cell lung cancer. Clones were read by immunoSEQ multiplex PCR, and TCRdb kept only the in-frame ones, dropping some. Among approximately 29,000 clones listed, approximately 83% were seen once. The material was peripheral blood mononuclear cells, obtained before any cancer treatment. These receptors were obtained from a man aged 40 to 75 with stage III lung adenocarcinoma.

This chain connects TRBV19 to TRBJ1-5, with D tentatively TRBD1 (5 bases). CDR1 is LNHDA and CDR2 is SQIVND in the germline V gene (reference sequence). The CDR3 spans 16 residues. The germline V and J ends were trimmed by 7 bases and 0 bases, with 16 bases remaining between them. The CDR3 DNA is TGTGCCAGTACGAGTGGGGCCGGGTATAGCAATCAGCCCCAGCATTTT. It yields the protein CASTSGAGYSNQPQHF. The entire variable domain, with the rest obtained from reference TRBV19 and TRBJ1-5, is as follows: DGGITQSPKYLFRKEGQNVTLSCEQNLNHDAMYWYRQDPGQGLRLIYYSQIVNDFQKGDIAEGYSVSREKKESFPLTVTSAQKNPTAFYLCASTSGAGYSNQPQHFGDGTRLSIL.

In nucleotides, the CDR3 is TGTGCCAGCAGCTCCCCCCCGAGTAGAAGCTCCTACAATGAGCAGTTCTTC. This sequence encodes CASSSPPSRSSYNEQFF. The chain carries TRBV7-2 and TRBJ2-1; D is ambiguous. V was shortened by 4 bases and J by 0 bases, with 16 bases between the two germline ends. Per the germline V gene, CDR1 is SGHTA and CDR2 is FQGNSA. CDR3 length equals 17 residues.

V and J are TRBV6-1 and TRBJ1-5; 11 nucleotides line up with TRBD1. The CDR3 extends over 17 amino acids. Trimming at V came to 1 base and at J to 6 bases, leaving 8 bases not matched to a gene. CDR1 is MNHNS, CDR2 SASEGT, per germline. The CDR3 spells CASSEGDRGLMVQPQHF. CDR3 in DNA: TGTGCCAGCAGTGAAGGGGACAGGGGGTTGATGGTTCAGCCCCAGCATTTT.

The chain uses TRBV19 and TRBJ1-6, with D perhaps matching TRBD1 (5 bases). The CDR3 length is 14 residues. Germline CDR1 is LNHDA and CDR2 is SQIVND (reference sequence). Trimming stripped 7 bases from V and 9 bases from J, with 16 bases between. In nucleotides, the CDR3 is TGTGCCAGTACCCACAGGTCTCAGAGTTCACCCCTCCACTTT. Encoded protein: CASTHRSQSSPLHF.

The chain's CDR3 is CASSFGGVGETQYF. The CDR3 DNA is TGTGCCAGCAGTTTCGGGGGTGTTGGGGAGACCCAGTACTTC. The chain recombines TRBV28 with TRBJ2-5; a weak D match, TRBD2 (6 bases). The CDR3 totals 14 residues. V lost 3 bases and J 5 bases, leaving 13 bases between the germline ends. Germline loops: CDR1 MDHEN, CDR2 SYDVKM.

This chain links TRBV6-4 with TRBJ2-3, with D unclear. The germline V gene encodes CDR1 MRHNA and CDR2 SNTAGT. Trimming took off 2 bases at V and 5 bases at J, with 8 bases between the two ends. The CDR3 loop spans 13 amino acids. In DNA form, the CDR3 reads TGTGCCAGCAGTGACCGGTTTGGAGATACGCAGTATTTT. Its translation: CASSDRFGDTQYF.

V usage is TRBV19 and J usage is TRBJ1-2; possibly TRBD1 for D (5 bases). Trimming left V 3 bases short and J 6 bases short, with 17 bases between. The CDR3 contains 15 residues. Germline assignment: CDR1 LNHDA and CDR2 SQIVND (reference sequence). CDR3 sequence: CASSIGAANPDGYTF. As DNA, the CDR3 is TGTGCCAGTAGTATTGGGGCGGCAAACCCAGATGGCTACACCTTC.

This clone was observed a few times. V gene TRBV10-1 combines with J gene TRBJ1-5; no firm D call. The V gene's germline CDR1 is WNHNN and CDR2 SYGVQD (reference sequence). The V end lost 0 bases, the J end lost 3 bases, and 12 bases lay between the germline ends. The CDR3 is 16 amino acids. The CDR3 DNA follows: TGCGCCAGCAGTGAGTCGACGGGAGACAACAATCAGCCCCAGCATTTT. Its translation is CASSESTGDNNQPQHF.

The chain uses TRBV2 and TRBJ2-1; D uncertain. CDR3 length equals 12 residues. Germline CDR1 is SNHLY and CDR2 is FYNNEI. Trimming pared 5 bases from V and 7 bases from J, leaving 9 bases between. CDR3 in DNA: TGTGCCAGCAGTACCGACGTGAATGAGCAGTTCTTC. The encoded protein is CASSTDVNEQFF.

The V and J genes are TRBV4-1 and TRBJ1-2; no firm D call. The CDR3 spans 13 residues. V was clipped by 2 bases and J by 4 bases, with 8 bases between them. Germline CDR1 reads MGHRA; CDR2 reads YSYEKL. CDR3 sequence (DNA): TGCGCCAGCAGCCAACAGCGGGGCTATGGCTACACCTTC. It codes for CASSQQRGYGYTF.

V usage is TRBV19 and J usage is TRBJ1-5; D gene uncertain. The CDR3 loop spans 13 amino acids. The germline V gene has CDR1 LNHDA and CDR2 SQIVND (reference sequence). The ends were cut back, 5 bases at V and 0 bases at J, with 5 bases in the middle. This CDR3 reads CASSSASNQPQHF. In nucleotides, the CDR3 is TGTGCCAGTAGTTCGGCTAGCAATCAGCCCCAGCATTTT.

The V call is TRBV5-4, the J call TRBJ1-1; D is undetermined. CDR1 SGHNT and CDR2 YYREEE come from the germline V gene (reference sequence). The CDR3 extends over 13 amino acids. Deletions cut 3 bases from V and 0 bases from J, with 6 bases between. The CDR3 bases are TGTGCCAGCAGCTCTGCCCTGAACACTGAAGCTTTCTTT. Residues: CASSSALNTEAFF.

The V and J genes are TRBV7-2 and TRBJ2-4, with TRBD2 matching 8 bases. The CDR3 runs to 16 residues. V shed 4 bases, J shed 6 bases, and the junction held 11 bases outside the gene matches. The germline gives CDR1 SGHTA, CDR2 FQGNSA. DNA for the CDR3: TGTGCCAGCAGCTGGGCGGGGGGTTCCCCCGGAAACATTCAGTACTTC. Its translation: CASSWAGGSPGNIQYF.

This clone was picked up one time. The gene calls are TRBV11-2 and TRBJ2-5; TRBD1 matches 8 bases. The CDR3 runs to 14 residues. V was clipped by 5 bases and J by 2 bases; unmatched bases: 4. Germline V CDR1 and CDR2: SGHAT, FQNNGV. The CDR3 nucleotides are TGTGCCAGCAGCCCGAACAGGGGGCAAGAGACCCAGTACTTC. Translated, it gives CASSPNRGQETQYF.

This sequence joins TRBV5-4 and TRBJ1-2; D perhaps matches TRBD1 (5 bases). In germline, CDR1 is SGHNT, CDR2 YYREEE (reference sequence). There are 14 residues in the CDR3. V lost 3 bases and J lost 6, with 15 bases in between. CDR3 DNA: TGTGCCAGCAGCTGGGGGACCGCCGAAAATGGCTACACCTTC. Amino acid sequence: CASSWGTAENGYTF.